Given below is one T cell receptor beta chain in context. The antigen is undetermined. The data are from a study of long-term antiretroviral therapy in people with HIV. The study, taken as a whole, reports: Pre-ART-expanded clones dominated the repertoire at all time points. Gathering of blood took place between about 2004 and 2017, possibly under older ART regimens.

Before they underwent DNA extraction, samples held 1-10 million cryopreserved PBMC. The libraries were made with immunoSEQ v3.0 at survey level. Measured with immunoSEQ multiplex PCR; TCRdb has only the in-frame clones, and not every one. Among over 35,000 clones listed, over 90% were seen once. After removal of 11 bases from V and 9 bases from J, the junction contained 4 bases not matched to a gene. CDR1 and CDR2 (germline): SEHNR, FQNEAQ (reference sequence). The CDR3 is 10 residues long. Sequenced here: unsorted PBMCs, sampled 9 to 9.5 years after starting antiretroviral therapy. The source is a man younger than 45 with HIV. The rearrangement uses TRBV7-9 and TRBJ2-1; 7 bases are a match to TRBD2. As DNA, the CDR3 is TGTGCCGCGGGGGTTAGTGAGCAGTTCTTC. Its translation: CAAGVSEQFF.